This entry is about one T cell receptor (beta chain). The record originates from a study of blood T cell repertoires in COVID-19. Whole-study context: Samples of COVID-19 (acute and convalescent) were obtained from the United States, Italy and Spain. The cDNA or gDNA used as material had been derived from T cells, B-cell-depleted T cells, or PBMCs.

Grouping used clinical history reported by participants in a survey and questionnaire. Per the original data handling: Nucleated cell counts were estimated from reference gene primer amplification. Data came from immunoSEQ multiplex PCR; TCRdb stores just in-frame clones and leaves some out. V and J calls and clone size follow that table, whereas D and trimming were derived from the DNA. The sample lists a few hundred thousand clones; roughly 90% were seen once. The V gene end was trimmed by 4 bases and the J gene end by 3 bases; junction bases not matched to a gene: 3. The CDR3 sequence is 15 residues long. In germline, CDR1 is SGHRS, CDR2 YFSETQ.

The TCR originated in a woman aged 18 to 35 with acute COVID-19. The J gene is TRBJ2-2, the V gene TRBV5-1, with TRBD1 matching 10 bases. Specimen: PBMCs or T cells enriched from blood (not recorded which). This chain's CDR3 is CASSPGTGDTGELFF. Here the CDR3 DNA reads TGCGCCAGCAGCCCCGGGACAGGGGACACCGGGGAGCTGTTTTTT.